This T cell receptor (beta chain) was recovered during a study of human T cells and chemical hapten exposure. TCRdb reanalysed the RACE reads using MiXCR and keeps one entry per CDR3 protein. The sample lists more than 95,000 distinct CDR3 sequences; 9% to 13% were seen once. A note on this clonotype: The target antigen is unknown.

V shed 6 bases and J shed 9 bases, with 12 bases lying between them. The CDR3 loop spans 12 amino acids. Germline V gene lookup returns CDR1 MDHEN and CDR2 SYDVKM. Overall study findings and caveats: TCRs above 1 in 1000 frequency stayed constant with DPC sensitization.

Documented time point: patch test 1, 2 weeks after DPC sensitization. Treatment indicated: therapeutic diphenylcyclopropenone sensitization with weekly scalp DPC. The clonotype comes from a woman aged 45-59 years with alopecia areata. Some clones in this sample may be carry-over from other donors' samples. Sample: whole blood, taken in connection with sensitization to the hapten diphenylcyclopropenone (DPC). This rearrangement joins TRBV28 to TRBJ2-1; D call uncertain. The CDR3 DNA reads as TGTGCCAGCAGATCCCCCTGGAGTGAGCAGTTCTTC. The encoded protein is CASRSPWSEQFF.